This T cell receptor beta chain derives from a study of T cell responses to AZD1222 COVID-19 vaccine. This CDR3 region has 13 residues. V was pared by 4 bases and J by 6 bases, with 13 bases between. Germline V gene sequence: CDR1 SGHTA, CDR2 FQGNSA. Some clones are missing from TCRdb's copy, which holds only in-frame ones; the method was immunoSEQ multiplex PCR. The repertoire holds 100,000 to 150,000 clones, with roughly 84% as singletons. The input for sequencing was peripheral blood, taken on day 0 of AZD1222 vaccination. The sequence derives from an adult in good health. This chain connects TRBV7-2 to TRBJ2-7; maybe TRBD2 (6 bases). CDR3 bases: TGTGCCAGCAGCTCCCAATGGGGAGGCGAGCAGTACTTC. Protein product: CASSSQWGGEQYF. Full variable domain (missing parts from reference TRBV7-2 and TRBJ2-7): GAGVSQSPSNKVTEKGKDVELRCDPISGHTALYWYRQSLGQGLEFLIYFQGNSAPDKSGLPSDRFSAERTGGSVSTLTIQRTQQEDSAVYLCASSSQWGGEQYFGPGTRLTVT.